The 29 T cell receptor beta chains below all came from one sample that was sequenced in a study of regulatory T cells in long-lasting Graves disease. As for time point: persistent/refractory GD, antithyroid drugs over 5 years with positive TRAb. With RNA extracted from PBMCs as input, the TCR library was made. To make TCR beta libraries, researchers used iRepertoire HTBI primers and Arm-PCR of CDR3 regions. TCRdb re-called the multiplex PCR reads with MiXCR, one entry per CDR3 protein. The repertoire holds under 450,000 distinct CDR3 sequences, with 23% as singletons. The source material was peripheral blood mononuclear cells (PBMCs), sampled when the disease was refractory, from a patient treated with antithyroid drugs. The receptors originated from a female donor with Graves disease.

This clonotype was recorded at least ten times. V is TRBV6-2 or TRBV6-3 and J is TRBJ1-2; unclear D gene. The germline V and J ends were trimmed by 2 bases and 4 bases, with 11 bases remaining between them. This CDR3 region has 14 residues. The germline V gene has CDR1 MNHEY and CDR2 SVGEGT. DNA for the CDR3: TGTGCCAGCAGTTACGGACGTAAGCCCTATGGCTACACCTTC. Amino acids: CASSYGRKPYGYTF.

This clonotype has just a few counts. V usage is TRBV6-1 and J usage is TRBJ2-7; no clear D gene. The length of the CDR3 is 15 residues. The V gene lost 6 bases and the J gene lost 3 bases, with 18 bases spanning the gap. CDR1 and CDR2 from the germline V gene are MNHNS and SASEGT. CDR3 residues: CASSPSRNGVYEQYF. For the CDR3, the DNA is TGTGCCAGCAGCCCCAGCAGGAATGGCGTCTACGAGCAGTACTTC.

This clonotype was counted ten times or more. The CDR3 spells CSGKGMGGYTF. The CDR3 DNA reads TGCAGTGGAAAAGGGATGGGAGGCTACACCTTC. The rearrangement links TRBV20-1 to TRBJ1-2, with unresolved D. CDR1 is DFQATT and CDR2 is SNEGSKA in the germline V gene (reference sequence). This CDR3 has 11 residues. V lost 7 bases, J lost 8 bases, and 14 bases lay in between.

The rearrangement links TRBV28 to TRBJ2-1; TRBD1 might be the D (5 bases). This CDR3 is built from 14 residues. Germline assignment: CDR1 MDHEN and CDR2 SYDVKM. V was cut by 6 bases and J by 0 bases, with 9 bases left in between. The chain's CDR3 is CASSREISYNEQFF. The CDR3 nucleotides read TGTGCCAGCAGCAGGGAAATCTCCTACAATGAGCAGTTCTTC.

This clonotype was detected many times. The chain combines TRBV7-8 with TRBJ2-5; 8 bases line up with TRBD1. CDR1 SGHVS and CDR2 FQNEAQ come from the germline V gene. The CDR3 length is 15 residues. J was trimmed by 4 bases and V by 2 bases; bases with no gene match: 6. Written as DNA, the CDR3 is TGTGCCAGCAGCTTACAGGGGGCGCAACGAGAGACCCAGTACTTC. This gives the protein CASSLQGAQRETQYF.

This clonotype was counted many times. The rearrangement links TRBV2 to TRBJ1-2; D perhaps matches TRBD1 (5 bases). The CDR3 covers 14 residues. Between the trimmed V and J ends, which lost 5 bases and 4 bases, there was a span of 14 bases. Looked up from germline, CDR1 is SNHLY and CDR2 is FYNNEI. Here the CDR3 DNA reads TGTGCCAGCAGTAGAGAGGGACCGTCCTATGGCTACACCTTC. This codes for CASSREGPSYGYTF. Full variable domain (remainder filled in from reference TRBV2 and TRBJ1-2): EPEVTQTPSHQVTQMGQEVILRCVPISNHLYFYWYRQILGQKVEFLVSFYNNEISEKSEIFDDQFSVERPDGSNFTLKIRSTKLEDSAMYFCASSREGPSYGYTFGSGTRLTVV.

The sample holds many counts of this clonotype. At one end the junction does not follow the germline gene, possibly because of a read error. V usage is TRBV28 and J usage is TRBJ2-4, with TRBD2 as a possible D gene (6 bases). Germline loops: CDR1 MDHEN, CDR2 SYDVKM. This CDR3 has 13 residues. DNA for the CDR3: TGTGCCAGCAGCTTATCACGGGAGAACATTCAGTACTTC. This sequence encodes CASSLSRENIQYF.

CDR3 in amino acids: CASSSLSGSSFIEQYF. In nucleotides, the CDR3 is TGTGCCAGCAGTTCCCTAAGCGGGAGTTCTTTCATCGAGCAGTACTTC. This sequence joins TRBV6-5 and TRBJ2-7; 8 nucleotides match TRBD2. Germline V gene lookup returns CDR1 MNHEY and CDR2 SVGAGI. The V gene end was trimmed by 4 bases and the J gene end by 6 bases; junction bases not matched to a gene: 14. The CDR3 has 16 amino acids.

The V and J genes are TRBV19 and TRBJ2-2; 8 bases align to TRBD1. The CDR3 spans 15 residues. The germline CDR1 and CDR2 sequences are LNHDA and SQIVND (reference sequence). J lost 2 bases, V lost 10 bases, and 9 bases had no gene match. The CDR3 DNA is TGTGCCACCAAAAGACAGGGGACTAACACCGGGGAGCTGTTTTTT. As protein: CATKRQGTNTGELFF. The variable domain in full, with the rest retrieved from reference TRBV19 and TRBJ2-2, is DGGITQSPKYLFRKEGQNVTLSCEQNLNHDAMYWYRQDPGQGLRLIYYSQIVNDFQKGDIAEGYSVSREKKESFPLTVTSAQKNPTAFYLCATKRQGTNTGELFFGEGSRLTVL.

A few counts support this clonotype. The gene calls are TRBV9 and TRBJ2-7; the D is unclear. The CDR3 has 13 residues. CDR1 SGDLS and CDR2 YYNGEE come from the germline V gene. V lost 3 bases and J 4 bases, leaving 11 bases between the germline ends. For the CDR3, the DNA is TGTGCCAGCAGCGGTAGTCCGGATTACGAGCAGTACTTC. Translating gives CASSGSPDYEQYF.

This clonotype was seen a few times. The chain links TRBV2 to TRBJ1-1; weak D call: TRBD1 (5 bases). Trimming took 2 bases from V and 10 from J, leaving 8 bases between them. This CDR3 is 11 amino acids long. CDR1 SNHLY and CDR2 FYNNEI come from the germline V gene. CDR3 bases: TGTGCCAGCAGTGAATGGCAGGGAGCTTTCTTT. Its protein product is CASSEWQGAFF.

This clonotype was seen ten or more times. V gene TRBV2 combines with J gene TRBJ2-7, with TRBD1 matching over 8 bases. Per the germline V gene, CDR1 is SNHLY and CDR2 is FYNNEI. CDR3 length equals 15 residues. J gave up 6 bases and V 2 bases, and 9 bases lay outside the gene matches. The chain's CDR3 is CASSETRQGIGEQYF. In DNA, the CDR3 is TGTGCCAGCAGTGAAACGAGACAGGGGATCGGCGAGCAGTACTTC.

In DNA, the CDR3 is TGTGCCAGCAGTCCTTACCTTGCGGGATCGGACTCTGGGGCCAACGTCCTGACTTTC. Translating gives CASSPYLAGSDSGANVLTF. This chain links TRBV12-3 or TRBV12-4 with TRBJ2-6, with a tentative D call TRBD2 (6 bases). V was pared by 5 bases and J by 0 bases, with 20 bases between. This CDR3 is built from 19 residues.

The rearrangement uses TRBV29-1 and TRBJ2-7; D not resolved. The germline V gene has CDR1 SQVTM and CDR2 ANQGSEA. The CDR3 consists of 12 residues. Trimming cost V 4 bases and J 6 bases, with 13 bases left between them. The CDR3 DNA reads as TGCAGCGTTGTGGGGTTTGGGGTCGAGCAGTACTTC. Amino acid sequence: CSVVGFGVEQYF.

The V gene is TRBV5-1, the J gene TRBJ2-7, with 8 bases fitting TRBD1. CDR3 length: 14 amino acids. CDR1 SGHRS and CDR2 YFSETQ come from the germline V gene. Trimming removed 5 bases from V and 2 bases from J; junction bases left unmatched: 6. CDR3 DNA sequence: TGCGCCAGCAGGAATGGGGGACAGGCCTACGAGCAGTACTTC. Its translation: CASRNGGQAYEQYF.

The J gene is TRBJ2-7, the V gene TRBV7-9; TRBD1 agrees at 7 bases. The CDR3 runs 15 residues. The ends lost 5 bases at V and 1 base at J; junction bases unmatched: 8. Looked up from germline, CDR1 is SEHNR and CDR2 is FQNEAQ (reference sequence). CDR3 in DNA: TGTGCCAGCAGCCCAGTAGGGGGCCCTTCCTACGAGCAGTACTTC. It encodes CASSPVGGPSYEQYF.

A few counts support this clonotype. The chain has TRBV11-2 and TRBJ2-7; 13 positions match TRBD2. Looked up from germline, CDR1 is SGHAT and CDR2 is FQNNGV. The CDR3 extends over 15 amino acids. Trimming removed 4 bases from V and 4 bases from J; junction bases left unmatched: 4. The CDR3 nucleotides read TGTGCCAGCAGCTGGACTAGCGGGGGACTTTACGAGCAGTACTTC. Residues: CASSWTSGGLYEQYF.

This clonotype occurred a few times. The V gene is TRBV5-1, the J gene TRBJ1-1; 8 bases match TRBD1. The CDR3 is 14 residues long. V shed 4 bases and J 4 bases; nucleotides not matched to a gene: 6. Germline CDR1 reads SGHRS; CDR2 reads YFSETQ. In nucleotides, the CDR3 is TGCGCCAGCAGCAACGGACAGGGTGCCACTGAAGCTTTCTTT. It translates to CASSNGQGATEAFF.

This clonotype showed up many times. The chain joins TRBV13 to TRBJ1-5, with D hard to call. Germline lookup yields CDR1 PRHDT and CDR2 FYEKMQ (reference sequence). The CDR3 has 14 residues. V was cut by 5 bases and J by 4 bases, with 12 bases left in between. DNA for the CDR3: TGTGCCAGCAGCCGGTGGGGTTCAAATCAGCCCCAGCATTTT. The encoded protein is CASSRWGSNQPQHF.

This clonotype was picked up many times. The chain combines TRBV6-1 with TRBJ1-1; D gene uncertain. Trimming left V 7 bases short and J 1 base short, with 10 bases between. The CDR3 covers 13 residues. The germline V gene encodes CDR1 MNHNS and CDR2 SASEGT. In DNA, the CDR3 is TGTGCCAGCACCCACGGAGAGAACACTGAAGCTTTCTTT. As protein: CASTHGENTEAFF.

This clonotype was observed a few times. The CDR3 bases are TGTGCCAGCAGCTTAGCACAGGGCCACTACGAGCAGTACTTC. Translating it yields CASSLAQGHYEQYF. The chain combines TRBV11-2 with TRBJ2-7; D possibly corresponds to TRBD1 (6 bases). Germline V gene sequence: CDR1 SGHAT, CDR2 FQNNGV. The CDR3 has 14 amino acids. V was cut by 1 base and J by 3 bases, with 10 bases left in between.

This clonotype was observed a handful of times. Possible read error: a much larger clone is one base away. A read error is likely, as this CDR3 ends without the conserved phenylalanine or tryptophan. This chain connects TRBV7-9 to TRBJ2-7; TRBD1 matches at 8 bases. Germline CDR1 SEHNR, CDR2 FQNEAQ (reference sequence). The length of the CDR3 is 13 residues. The V segment lost 6 bases and the J segment 3 bases; nucleotides outside the gene matches: 4. Here the CDR3 reads CASSSGTGYEQYS. Here the CDR3 DNA reads TGTGCCAGCAGTTCCGGGACAGGCTACGAGCAGTACTCC.

V usage is TRBV19 and J usage is TRBJ1-5; D is ambiguous. With 7 bases removed from V and 0 bases from J, the gap between germline ends came to 13 bases. Germline CDR1 LNHDA, CDR2 SQIVND (reference sequence). CDR3 length: 15 residues. CDR3 bases: TGTGCCAGTAAGTCGCAGTCCTTTAGCAATCAGCCCCAGCATTTT. Residues: CASKSQSFSNQPQHF.

This clonotype was seen at least ten times. The V and J genes are TRBV25-1 and TRBJ1-1; no clear D gene. The CDR3 extends over 15 amino acids. Germline V gene sequence: CDR1 MGHDK, CDR2 SYGVNS. The V and J ends lost 2 bases and 3 bases respectively, with 13 bases between them. DNA for the CDR3: TGTGCCAGCAGTGAACACAAGGGTTTGGACACTGAAGCTTTCTTT. Translation: CASSEHKGLDTEAFF.

This chain uses TRBV10-3 with TRBJ1-1, with a possible D match to TRBD1 (5 bases). Deletions cut 8 bases from V and 11 bases from J, with 21 bases between. The V gene's germline CDR1 is ENHRY and CDR2 SYGVKD. The CDR3 consists of 13 residues. The CDR3 region has the DNA TGTGCCATCCATGGCCGAAGGGACTCGGAGGCTTTCTTT. This gives the protein CAIHGRRDSEAFF.

This clonotype occurred many times. The chain recombines TRBV6-1 with TRBJ1-1; D unclear. V was shortened by 5 bases and J by 1 base, with 11 bases between the two germline ends. Germline-derived CDR1 and CDR2 are MNHNS and SASEGT. The CDR3 spans 14 residues. Written as DNA, the CDR3 is TGTGCCAGCAGTCAGAGGACGGCGAACACTGAAGCTTTCTTT. This encodes CASSQRTANTEAFF.

This clonotype has at least ten counts. This rearrangement joins TRBV28 to TRBJ1-5, with a possible D match to TRBD1 (5 bases). The CDR3 totals 16 residues. Germline V gene data show CDR1 as MDHEN and CDR2 as SYDVKM. V was shortened by 4 bases and J by 2 bases, with 15 bases between the two germline ends. CDR3: CASSSPLWGGNQPQHF. In DNA form, the CDR3 reads TGTGCCAGCAGTTCGCCCCTCTGGGGCGGCAATCAGCCCCAGCATTTT.

This sequence joins TRBV3-1 and TRBJ1-1; D might be TRBD1 (5 bases). Between the trimmed V and J ends, which lost 0 bases and 0 bases, there was a span of 11 bases. The CDR3 extends over 16 amino acids. CDR1 is LGHDT, CDR2 YNNKEL, per germline (reference sequence). For the CDR3, the DNA is TGTGCCAGCAGCCAAGATCGGACACGAATGAACACTGAAGCTTTCTTT. It translates to CASSQDRTRMNTEAFF.

V and J are TRBV5-1 and TRBJ2-5; D might be TRBD1 (5 bases). Germline V CDR1 and CDR2: SGHRS, YFSETQ. This CDR3 has 17 residues. The V gene lost 3 bases and the J gene lost 2 bases, with 20 bases spanning the gap. The CDR3 protein is CASSSPPTGIGQETQYF. CDR3 coding DNA: TGCGCCAGCAGCTCACCCCCTACAGGAATTGGGCAAGAGACCCAGTACTTC.